One and the same sample provided the 22 T cell receptor beta chains below, sequenced in a study of blood T cells in healthy people across ages. With a J-beta primer mix and a sample-barcoded 5' primer, a second PCR ran about 7 to 12 cycles. TCRdb reprocessed the 5' RACE reads with MiXCR, giving one entry per CDR3 protein. Of 1.5 million or so distinct CDR3 sequences in the sample, approximately 42% were seen once. The sequenced material came from blood. The receptor set was obtained from a young woman in good health.

This chain uses TRBV5-1 with TRBJ2-1; unclear D gene. This CDR3 comprises 14 residues. Germline V gene lookup returns CDR1 SGHRS and CDR2 YFSETQ. V shed 5 bases and J shed 0 bases, with 9 bases lying between them. For the CDR3, the DNA is TGCGCCAGCAGGGAACTAAGCTCCTACAATGAGCAGTTCTTC. Residues: CASRELSSYNEQFF.

This chain uses TRBV27 with TRBJ1-1; 7 bases agree with TRBD1. V dropped 6 bases and J dropped 5; count of bases not matched to a gene: 12. Germline CDR1 is MNHEY and CDR2 is SMNVEV (reference sequence). This CDR3 comprises 15 residues. CDR3: CASRTGQPGVTEAFF. The CDR3 nucleotides read TGTGCCAGCAGAACGGGACAGCCTGGGGTAACTGAAGCTTTCTTT.

V gene TRBV20-1 combines with J gene TRBJ2-5, with 12 bases fitting TRBD2. The V gene end was trimmed by 5 bases and the J gene end by 7 bases; junction bases not matched to a gene: 2. This CDR3 spans 12 amino acids. Germline V gives CDR1 DFQATT, CDR2 SNEGSKA (reference sequence). CDR3 bases: TGCAGTGCTGGGACTAGCGGGTTGACCCAGTACTTC. This gives the protein CSAGTSGLTQYF.

This clonotype has only a few counts. The chain is built from TRBV6-5 and TRBJ1-1, with 10 bases that match TRBD1. The CDR3 contains 14 residues. The germline gives CDR1 MNHEY, CDR2 SVGAGI. The J segment lost 2 bases and the V segment lost 6 bases, leaving 3 bases of the junction unmatched. CDR3 residues: CASRRDRGNTEAFF. The CDR3 DNA reads TGTGCCAGCAGGAGGGACAGGGGAAACACTGAAGCTTTCTTT.

DNA for the CDR3: TGTGCCAGCAGTTTAAAGCAAGCCTACAATGAGCAGTTCTTC. The encoded protein is CASSLKQAYNEQFF. This sequence joins TRBV28 and TRBJ2-1; no clear D. CDR1 and CDR2 from the germline V gene are MDHEN and SYDVKM. The CDR3 runs to 14 residues. Trimming left V 2 bases short and J 2 bases short, with 7 bases between.

The V and J genes are TRBV27 and TRBJ2-3; 10 nucleotides agree with TRBD2. V shed 5 bases, J shed 6 bases, and the junction held 11 bases outside the gene matches. Germline values: CDR1 MNHEY, CDR2 SMNVEV (reference sequence). The CDR3 has 16 residues. CDR3 sequence reads: CASSPSLAGRLDTQYF. DNA of the CDR3: TGTGCCAGCAGTCCCTCACTAGCGGGAAGGTTGGATACGCAGTATTTT.

The chain couples TRBV29-1 to TRBJ1-2, with a possible D match to TRBD1 (6 bases). CDR1 is SQVTM and CDR2 is ANQGSEA in the germline V gene. V lost 3 bases, J lost 6 bases, and 17 bases lay in between. The CDR3 runs 14 residues. The CDR3 nucleotides read TGCAGCGTTGAGAGGGCAGGGGTTGGGGATGGCTACACCTTC. It codes for CSVERAGVGDGYTF.

This chain connects TRBV12-3 or TRBV12-4 to TRBJ2-4, with D unclear. The J call may be mistaken, given a closer DNA end match to TRBJ2-7. The CDR3 is 13 residues long. The CDR3 reads CASTPAVGYEQYF. DNA of the CDR3: TGTGCCAGCACCCCCGCGGTTGGTTACGAGCAGTACTTC.

The table lists this clonotype with many counts. The chain carries TRBV12-3 or TRBV12-4 and TRBJ2-5; 9 bases line up with TRBD2. V was pared by 3 bases and J by 7 bases, with 12 bases of the junction left unmatched. This CDR3 has 16 residues. In DNA form, the CDR3 reads TGTGCCAGCAGTTTTATGACGACTAGCGGTAGAAGGACCCAGTACTTC. Its protein is CASSFMTTSGRRTQYF.

CDR3 coding DNA: TGTGCCAGCAGGTTAGCGGGAGGGCCATCAGATACGCAGTATTTT. Its protein product is CASRLAGGPSDTQYF. The V gene is TRBV6-2 or TRBV6-3, the J gene TRBJ2-3; 11 bases are shared with TRBD2. The junction had 6 bases not matched to a gene; V was cut back by 6 bases and J by 4 bases. This CDR3 spans 15 amino acids. From germline, CDR1 is MNHEY and CDR2 SVGEGT.

This clonotype came up a few times. The gene calls are TRBV5-1 and TRBJ2-5; 7 bases line up with TRBD2. The germline V gene has CDR1 SGHRS and CDR2 YFSETQ. There are 14 residues in the CDR3. Trimming at V came to 5 bases and at J to 5 bases, leaving 9 bases not matched to a gene. This chain's CDR3 is CASRGLSGVETQYF. Written as DNA, the CDR3 is TGCGCCAGCAGGGGACTATCGGGGGTCGAGACCCAGTACTTC.

The count of this clonotype is one. The chain recombines TRBV29-1 with TRBJ2-1; possible D gene TRBD2, 5 bases. The V end lost 7 bases, the J end lost 6 bases, and 19 bases lay between the germline ends. The CDR3 runs to 14 residues. Germline lookup yields CDR1 SQVTM and CDR2 ANQGSEA. CDR3 sequence: CSALNGLSTNEQFF. The CDR3, as DNA: TGCAGCGCCCTAAATGGACTTAGTACCAATGAGCAGTTCTTC.

The gene calls are TRBV5-1 and TRBJ2-7; D is possibly TRBD2 (7 bases). V was shortened by 1 base and J by 6 bases, with 20 bases between the two germline ends. Germline V lookup: CDR1 SGHRS, CDR2 YFSETQ. The CDR3 sequence is 16 residues long. The CDR3, as DNA: TGCGCCAGCAGCTTGTTCGCGGACAGAGTAGCGGGCGAGCAGTACTTC. It translates to CASSLFADRVAGEQYF.

The rearrangement joins TRBV12-3 or TRBV12-4 to TRBJ2-7; 8 bases map to TRBD2. The trim removed 6 bases at V and 4 bases at J, leaving 14 bases unmatched. This CDR3 has 16 residues. CDR3: CASSPPSPGTRYEQYF. DNA for the CDR3: TGTGCCAGCAGCCCTCCTAGTCCCGGGACTAGGTACGAGCAGTACTTC.

The chain couples TRBV3-1 to TRBJ1-5, with 8 nucleotides matching TRBD1. Trimming at V came to 4 bases and at J to 4 bases, leaving 9 bases not matched to a gene. The CDR3 contains 16 residues. Per the germline V gene, CDR1 is LGHDT and CDR2 is YNNKEL (reference sequence). The CDR3 bases are TGTGCCAGCAGCCGTTCCCGGACAGGGCTGAATCAGCCCCAGCATTTT. Its translation is CASSRSRTGLNQPQHF.

The chain couples TRBV25-1 to TRBJ2-3, with D hard to call. Deletions cut 3 bases from V and 1 base from J, with 8 bases between. CDR3 length: 14 residues. Looked up from germline, CDR1 is MGHDK and CDR2 is SYGVNS. The DNA for the CDR3 is TGTGCCAGCAGTGAGGAAGGAGGCACAGATACGCAGTATTTT. Its protein product is CASSEEGGTDTQYF.

J is TRBJ2-1 and V is TRBV7-8; tentatively, D is TRBD1 or TRBD2 (5 bases each). CDR3 length: 15 residues. The germline CDR1 and CDR2 sequences are SGHVS and FQNEAQ. V shed 3 bases and J shed 7 bases, with 16 bases lying between them. The CDR3 region is CASSLRRAAGNEQFF. CDR3 coding DNA: TGTGCCAGCAGCTTGAGGCGGGCCGCAGGGAATGAGCAGTTCTTC. Full variable domain (outside the CDR3, taken from reference TRBV7-8 and TRBJ2-1): GAGVSQSPRYKVAKRGQDVALRCDPISGHVSLFWYQQALGQGPEFLTYFQNEAQLDKSGLPSDRFFAERPEGSVSTLKIQRTQQEDSAVYLCASSLRRAAGNEQFFGPGTRLTVL.

The chain links TRBV27 to TRBJ2-1, with D perhaps TRBD2 (6 bases). The CDR3 has 15 residues. CDR1 MNHEY and CDR2 SMNVEV come from the germline V gene (reference sequence). V lost 6 bases and J lost 4, with 16 bases in between. In DNA, the CDR3 is TGTGCCAGCAGCCTCCAGGTGGGGACTTACAATGAGCAGTTCTTC. Translating gives CASSLQVGTYNEQFF.

The J gene is TRBJ2-6, the V gene TRBV6-6; tentative D call: TRBD2 (5 bases). Trimming removed 7 bases at V and 3 bases at J, with 13 bases between. The CDR3 length is 15 residues. Germline lookup yields CDR1 MNHNY and CDR2 SVGAGI (reference sequence). CDR3 coding DNA: TGTGCCAGCATAGGAGGAGTTATTGGGGCCAACGTCCTGACTTTC. Amino acids: CASIGGVIGANVLTF.

The J gene is TRBJ2-3, the V gene TRBV7-3; TRBD2 matches 9 bases. Germline V gene lookup returns CDR1 SGHTA and CDR2 FQGTGA. The CDR3 is 16 residues long. The V and J ends lost 2 bases and 5 bases, in that order; junction bases with no gene match: 8. DNA of the CDR3: TGTGCCAGCAGCTTATGGTTAGCGGGGGCAAAAGATACGCAGTATTTT. Translated: CASSLWLAGAKDTQYF.

J is TRBJ1-2 and V is TRBV6-5; 8 bases align to TRBD1. V shed 6 bases and J 6 bases; nucleotides not matched to a gene: 9. The CDR3 contains 14 residues. Germline V gene lookup returns CDR1 MNHEY and CDR2 SVGAGI. CDR3 loop: CASRYLTDRDGYTF. The CDR3 DNA reads as TGTGCCAGCAGATACCTGACGGACAGGGATGGCTACACCTTC.

This clonotype was seen a few times. The V gene is TRBV20-1, the J gene TRBJ2-1; 11 bases are shared with TRBD2. Trimming took 6 bases from V and 4 from J; bases not matched to a gene: 11. CDR1 is DFQATT and CDR2 is SNEGSKA in the germline V gene (reference sequence). CDR3 length: 16 residues. CDR3 protein: CSASSLAGGSYNEQFF. The CDR3 region has the DNA TGCAGTGCGAGCTCTCTAGCGGGAGGCTCTTACAATGAGCAGTTCTTC.